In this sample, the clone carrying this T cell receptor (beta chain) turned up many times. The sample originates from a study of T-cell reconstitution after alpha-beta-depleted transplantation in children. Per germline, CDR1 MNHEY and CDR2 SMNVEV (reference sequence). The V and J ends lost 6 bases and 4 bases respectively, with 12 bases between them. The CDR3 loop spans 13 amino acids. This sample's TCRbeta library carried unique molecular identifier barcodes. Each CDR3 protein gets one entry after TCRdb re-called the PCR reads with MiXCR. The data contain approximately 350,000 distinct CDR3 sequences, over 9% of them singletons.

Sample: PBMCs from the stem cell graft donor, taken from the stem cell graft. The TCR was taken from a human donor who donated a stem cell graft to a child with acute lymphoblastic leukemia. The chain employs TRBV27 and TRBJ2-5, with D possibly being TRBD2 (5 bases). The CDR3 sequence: CASRLGGRETQYF. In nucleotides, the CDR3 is TGTGCCAGCAGATTAGGTGGGAGAGAGACCCAGTACTTC.